This T cell receptor (beta chain) was documented in a study of radiation and T cells in renal cell carcinoma (dated by TCRdb to 2018 to 2021). Context from the whole study: Samples came from a clinical trial, in which primary renal cell carcinomas received 15 Gy stereotactic body radiation therapy followed by nephrectomy 4 weeks later. TCR beta sequencing covered around 50 samples in total, comprising approximately 26 tumors and roughly 27 peripheral blood samples. A total of about 3.8 million unique CDR3 nucleotide sequences, encoding more than 2 million unique CDR3 amino acid sequences, were found across all 53 samples.

This specimen's time point label, interpreted: baseline pretreatment blood. The treatment or condition label corresponds to: 15 Gy SBRT to primary tumor, nephrectomy 4 weeks later. To follow tumor-enriched clonotypes, peripheral blood was collected serially from radiation-treated patients at baseline and again at 2 weeks and 4 weeks after SBRT. Every patient had renal cell carcinoma of clear cell pathology. The QIAamp DNA Blood Mini Kit (Qiagen) was used to prepare genomic DNA for TCR sequencing. The analyses included only samples that passed all quality control checks. The investigation overall reported the following: Top tumor clonotypes rose in blood from baseline to 2 weeks post-radiation, then contracted by 4 weeks, suggesting transient expansion of tumor-resident clones. Because pretreatment tumor biopsies were not available, the study could not determine whether clonotypes were already present within the tumor at baseline. Tracking of blood repertoire dynamics stopped at about 27 days after treatment, with no follow-up past that point. Effects of radiation dose or scheduling on the TCR repertoire could not be addressed with the single-armed trial design.

The cysteine opens and the phenylalanine closes a CDR3 of 13 amino acids. Solely the CDR3 DNA is kept, with 39 bases framed from the first base. Based on the germline V gene (reference sequence), the CDR1 and CDR2 sequences are LNHDA and SQIVND. TCR beta libraries were generated from genomic DNA with the immunoSEQ kit, following the manufacturer's recommendations. For library preparation, a first multiplex PCR was performed with proprietary primers, followed by a second PCR in which unique barcodes were added, and bead cleanups were performed after each round. A kit-provided positive control reaction and a negative control reaction were included in every sample batch. The final libraries were assessed on an Agilent 4200 TapeStation D1000 ScreenTape, pooled by volume, and quantified by qPCR. An Illumina NextSeq500 fitted with a MidOutput 150-cycle cartridge performed the sequencing, running 156 Read1 cycles and 15 Index1 cycles with the kit's custom primers. The pooled library was loaded at roughly 1 pM with roughly 20% PhiX control spiked in. From the authors' description of their analysis: Vendor-processed data were analyzed in R, and a clonotype was defined as all T cells sharing the same CDR3 nucleotide sequence. For clone abundance analyses, frequencies were normalized to the 10,000 most abundant clones per sample. Public T cell clones, averaging fewer than five per sample, were removed before analysis. A difference in abundance of at least 32-fold between compartments was used to define tumor-enriched and baseline blood-enriched clonotypes. A beta-binomial differential abundance model was used to identify clonotypes that expanded or contracted between blood time points. The Baroni-Urbani and Buser coefficient was used to measure tumor-blood repertoire similarity, and groups were compared with two-tailed Wilcoxon tests in R. TCRdb's version of the immuneACCESS table is confined to in-frame rearrangements and falls short of the full clone set. An unresolved V gene accounts for under half of the shortfall where checked; the remainder is of unknown origin. Clone size and the V and J calls come from that table; the DNA yielded D and trimming. The sample yields some 150,000 clones; less than 85% were counted once. Around 21% of the sample comes from the top ten.

On this clone: The antigen it binds to is not known. The germline gene is not matched at one end of the junction; a read error may be the cause.

The chain links TRBV19 with TRBJ2-1; TRBD1 agrees with 7 junctional bases. The specimen was blood, collected from a patient whose treatment included radiotherapy and nephrectomy. The source is a woman between 45 and 60 years old with renal cell carcinoma. The nucleotide sequence reads as follows: TGTGCCAGTAGTATATCTAGGGGGCCCCACCGCGTCTTC. It translates to CASSISRGPHRVF.